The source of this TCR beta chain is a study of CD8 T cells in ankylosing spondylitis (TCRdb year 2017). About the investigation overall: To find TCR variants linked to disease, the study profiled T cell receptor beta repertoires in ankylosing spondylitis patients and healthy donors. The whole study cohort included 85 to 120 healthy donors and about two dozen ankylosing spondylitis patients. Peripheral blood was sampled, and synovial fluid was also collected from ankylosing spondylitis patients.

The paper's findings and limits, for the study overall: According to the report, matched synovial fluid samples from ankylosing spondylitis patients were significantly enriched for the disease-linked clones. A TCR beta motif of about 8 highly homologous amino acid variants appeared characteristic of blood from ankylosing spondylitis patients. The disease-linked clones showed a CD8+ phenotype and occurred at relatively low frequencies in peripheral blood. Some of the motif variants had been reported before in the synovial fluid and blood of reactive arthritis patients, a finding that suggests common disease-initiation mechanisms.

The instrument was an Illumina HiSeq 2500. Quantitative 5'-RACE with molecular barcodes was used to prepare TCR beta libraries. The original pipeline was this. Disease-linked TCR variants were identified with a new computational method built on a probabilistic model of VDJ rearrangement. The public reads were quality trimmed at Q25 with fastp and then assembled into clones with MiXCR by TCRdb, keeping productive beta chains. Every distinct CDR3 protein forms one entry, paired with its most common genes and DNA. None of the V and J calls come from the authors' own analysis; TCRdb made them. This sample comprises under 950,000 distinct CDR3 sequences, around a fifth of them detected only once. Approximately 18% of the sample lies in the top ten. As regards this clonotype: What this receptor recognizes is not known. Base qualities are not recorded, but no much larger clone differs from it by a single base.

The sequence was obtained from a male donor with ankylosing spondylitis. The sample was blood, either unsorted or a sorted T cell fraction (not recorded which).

The CDR3 reads as follows: CASRVRQGPPYEQYF. In nucleotides, the sequence is TGCGCCAGCAGAGTCAGACAGGGCCCTCCCTACGAGCAGTACTTC. The rearranged segments are TRBV5-1 and TRBJ2-7; TRBD1 lines up with 7 middle nucleotides. The CDR3 numbers 15 residues from cysteine through phenylalanine. The CDR3 DNA has 45 bases and is translated from base 1. Germline trimming: 5 bases from V, 2 bases from J; junction bases outside gene matches: 10. From the germline V gene, CDR1 is SGHRS and CDR2 is YFSETQ. This CDR3, with the reference TRBV5-1 and TRBJ2-7 proteins standing in past its ends, gives the full variable domain KAGVTQTPRYLIKTRGQQVTLSCSPISGHRSVSWYQQTPGQGLQFLFEYFSETQRNKGNFPGRFSGRQFSNSRSEMNVSTLELGDSALYLCASRVRQGPPYEQYFGPGTRLTVT.